These 8 T cell receptor beta chains came from one sample sequenced in a study of OX40 agonist ivuxolimab in advanced cancers. This table comes from immunoSEQ multiplex PCR, and its TCRdb copy is limited to in-frame clones, with some not included. This table holds roughly 210 clones, about 76% found once. This sample was gathered in a trial of the OX40 agonist ivuxolimab. The origin of the receptors is an adult with an advanced solid tumor such as melanoma, head and neck, liver or kidney cancer.

This chain uses TRBV30 with TRBJ1-3; no definite D call. The germline gives CDR1 GTSNPN, CDR2 SVGIG (reference sequence). The CDR3 is 11 residues long. Trimming stripped 7 bases from V and 4 bases from J, with 8 bases between. In DNA form, the CDR3 reads TGTGCCTCGGGCCTAGGAAACACCATATATTTT. As protein: CASGLGNTIYF.

The chain uses TRBV23-1 and TRBJ2-2; TRBD1 agrees at 10 bases. TRBV23-1 is classed as an ORF, of uncertain function. The ends lost 8 bases at V and 1 base at J; junction bases unmatched: 4. The CDR3 runs to 15 residues. CDR3 sequence (DNA): TGCGCCAGCGGACAGGGGGAGCGGAACACCGGGGAGCTGTTTTTT. Translated: CASGQGERNTGELFF.

V and J are TRBV6-8 and TRBJ1-1, with a tentative D call TRBD1 (6 bases). Germline CDR1 MNHGY, CDR2 SAAAGT. The CDR3 contains 13 residues. The V end was cut by 4 bases, the J end by 6 bases, with 12 bases between. The CDR3 DNA is TGTGCCAGCAGTTCTCCTCAGGGGCCTGAAGCTTTCTTT. This translates into CASSSPQGPEAFF.

The V and J genes are TRBV11-3 and TRBJ2-1, with 10 nucleotides matching TRBD2. This CDR3 has 18 residues. Trimming at V came to 2 bases and at J to 7 bases, leaving 14 bases not matched to a gene. The germline V gene encodes CDR1 SGHNT and CDR2 YENEEA. CDR3 sequence: CASSLILPQRGGRNEQFF. The CDR3 bases are TGTGCCAGCAGCTTAATCTTACCCCAGCGGGGGGGCCGGAATGAGCAGTTCTTC.

V usage is TRBV14 and J usage is TRBJ2-1; D is undetermined. Deletions cut 6 bases from V and 9 bases from J, with 12 bases between. Germline CDR1 SGHDN, CDR2 FVKESK. There are 12 residues in the CDR3. The CDR3 here is CASRTEAGEQFF. Here the CDR3 DNA reads TGTGCCAGCAGGACCGAGGCAGGTGAGCAGTTCTTC. The full variable domain, its missing parts supplied by reference TRBV14 and TRBJ2-1, is EAGVTQFPSHSVIEKGQTVTLRCDPISGHDNLYWYRRVMGKEIKFLLHFVKESKQDESGMPNNRFLAERTGGTYSTLKVQPAELEDSGVYFCASRTEAGEQFFGPGTRLTVL.

The V and J genes are TRBV7-1 and TRBJ1-2; 12 nucleotides line up with TRBD1. Being an ORF, TRBV7-1 has a function that is uncertain. The CDR3 consists of 19 residues. The trim removed 5 bases at V and 5 bases at J, leaving 18 bases unmatched. The CDR3 nucleotides are TGTGCCAGCAGCACCGGGACAGGGGGCATAATAGTAAGACCTTATGGCTACACCTTC. As protein: CASSTGTGGIIVRPYGYTF.

The chain has TRBV12-5 and TRBJ2-5; D possibly corresponds to TRBD1 (5 bases). The CDR3 is 14 residues long. Germline loops: CDR1 LGHNT, CDR2 FRNRAP. Trimming took off 6 bases at V and 2 bases at J, with 13 bases between the two ends. The CDR3 DNA reads TGTGCTAGTGGCTATAGACAGAGACAAGAGACCCAGTACTTC. Its translation: CASGYRQRQETQYF.

The chain couples TRBV6-8 to TRBJ2-7, with D perhaps matching TRBD2 (6 bases). Germline V gene data show CDR1 as MNHGY and CDR2 as SAAAGT. The CDR3 is 13 residues long. V was shortened by 6 bases and J by 1 base, with 10 bases between the two germline ends. CDR3 bases: TGTGCCAGCAGCTTAGCGGATTCCTACGAGCAGTACTTC. Its protein is CASSLADSYEQYF.